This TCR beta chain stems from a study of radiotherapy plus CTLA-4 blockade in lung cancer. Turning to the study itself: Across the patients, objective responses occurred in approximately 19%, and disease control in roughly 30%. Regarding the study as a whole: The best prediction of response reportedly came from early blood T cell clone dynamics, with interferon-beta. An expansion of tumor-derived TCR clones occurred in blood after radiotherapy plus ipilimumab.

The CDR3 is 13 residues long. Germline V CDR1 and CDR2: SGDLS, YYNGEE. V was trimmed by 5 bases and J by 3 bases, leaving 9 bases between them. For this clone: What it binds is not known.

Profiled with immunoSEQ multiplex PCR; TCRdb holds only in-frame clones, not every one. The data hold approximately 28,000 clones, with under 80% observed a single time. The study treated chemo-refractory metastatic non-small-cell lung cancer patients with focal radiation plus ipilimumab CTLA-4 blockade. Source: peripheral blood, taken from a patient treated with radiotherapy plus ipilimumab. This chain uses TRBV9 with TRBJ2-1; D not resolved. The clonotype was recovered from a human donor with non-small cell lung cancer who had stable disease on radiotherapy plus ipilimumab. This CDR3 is CASSALGYNEQFF. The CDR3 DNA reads TGTGCCAGCAGTGCCTTGGGCTACAATGAGCAGTTCTTC. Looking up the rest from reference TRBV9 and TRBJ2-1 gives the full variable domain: DSGVTQTPKHLITATGQRVTLRCSPRSGDLSVYWYQQSLDQGLQFLIQYYNGEERAKGNILERFSAQQFPDLHSELNLSSLELGDSALYFCASSALGYNEQFFGPGTRLTVL.